One T cell receptor (beta chain) is described in this entry. The CDR3 runs to 16 residues. V was cut by 0 bases and J by 0 bases, with 10 bases left in between. Germline-derived CDR1 and CDR2 are SGHKS and YYEKEE (reference sequence). This sample is drawn from a study of blood T cell repertoires in COVID-19. Using immunoSEQ multiplex PCR, the repertoire was profiled, and TCRdb retains in-frame clones only, with some absent. Here the sample spans hundreds of thousands of clones, roughly nine tenths being singletons. V usage is TRBV5-5 and J usage is TRBJ1-3; tentatively, D is TRBD1 (5 bases). Sequencing used PBMCs or T cells enriched from blood (not recorded which). The clonotype was recovered from a man younger than 35 who had recovered from COVID-19. The CDR3 here is CASSLVYRSSGNTIYF. CDR3 in DNA: TGTGCCAGCAGCTTGGTGTACAGGAGCTCTGGAAACACCATATATTTT.